These T cell receptor beta chains were read from a single sample in a study of T cells after yellow fever vaccination. TCRdb ran MiXCR on the 5' RACE reads and lists one entry per CDR3 protein. This table has 500,000 to 650,000 distinct CDR3 sequences, about a sixth appearing once. Specimen: PBMCs, collected about 5 days after the first yellow fever vaccination. The origin of the receptors is a man between 18 and 29 years old who received the YFV17D yellow fever vaccine. CDR3s include the opening cysteine and the closing phenylalanine or tryptophan. A D gene is named only where the DNA matches it firmly. A row's size may be missing; if present it is once, few, many or a size class.

j_call clone_size v_call d_call cdr3_nt cdr3_aa
TRBJ2-6 . TRBV25-1 . TGTGCCAGCAGTGCAAGGACACTTCTGTACTCTGGGGCCAACGTCCTGACTTTC CASSARTLLYSGANVLTF
TRBJ2-2 . TRBV5-4 . TGTGCCAGCAGCTTGAAAGGGTTATGGAACACCGGGGAGCTGTTTTTT CASSLKGLWNTGELFF
TRBJ2-5 few TRBV20-1 TRBD2 TGCAGTGCTGGGGGGGGAGAGGCCTCGCGGACCCAGTACTTC CSAGGGEASRTQYF
TRBJ1-1 many TRBV12-3/TRBV12-4 TRBD1 TGTGCCAGCAGTGCGACGGACAGGGGGGGAACTGAAGCTTTCTTT CASSATDRGGTEAFF
TRBJ1-2 . TRBV7-9 TRBD1 TGTGCCAGCAGCCCGGGACAGACCTATAGCTACACCTTC CASSPGQTYSYTF
TRBJ2-2 . TRBV2 TRBD2 TGTGCCAGCAGACTAGAGGGACTAGCCTTCCACGGGGAGCTGTTTTTT CASRLEGLAFHGELFF
TRBJ2-7 many TRBV29-1 . TGCAGCGTTGAAAAAGGGAATGGATACGAGCAGTACTTC CSVEKGNGYEQYF
TRBJ2-5 . TRBV7-9 . TGTGCCAGCAGACCTCTTGCGTTGGAGACCCAGTACTTC CASRPLALETQYF
TRBJ2-7 . TRBV29-1 . TGCAGCGTTGAGGACAGAATTTCCTACGAGCAGTACTTC CSVEDRISYEQYF
TRBJ2-5 . TRBV12-3/TRBV12-4 TRBD2 TGTGCCAGCAGGGGGACTAGCGGGTTTAAGACCCAGTACTTC CASRGTSGFKTQYF
TRBJ1-5 . TRBV20-1 . TGCAGTGCAATTTTACTGGGAGGAGAACCCCAGCATTTT CSAILLGGEPQHF
TRBJ2-2 . TRBV4-2 . TGTGCCAGCAGCCCTGGGAGAGAGGGAGTGAACACCGGGGAGCTGTTTTTT CASSPGREGVNTGELFF
TRBJ2-5 . TRBV6-1 TRBD1 TGTGCCAGCAGTGAGCCAGGGGGCACTAAGACCCAGTACTTC CASSEPGGTKTQYF